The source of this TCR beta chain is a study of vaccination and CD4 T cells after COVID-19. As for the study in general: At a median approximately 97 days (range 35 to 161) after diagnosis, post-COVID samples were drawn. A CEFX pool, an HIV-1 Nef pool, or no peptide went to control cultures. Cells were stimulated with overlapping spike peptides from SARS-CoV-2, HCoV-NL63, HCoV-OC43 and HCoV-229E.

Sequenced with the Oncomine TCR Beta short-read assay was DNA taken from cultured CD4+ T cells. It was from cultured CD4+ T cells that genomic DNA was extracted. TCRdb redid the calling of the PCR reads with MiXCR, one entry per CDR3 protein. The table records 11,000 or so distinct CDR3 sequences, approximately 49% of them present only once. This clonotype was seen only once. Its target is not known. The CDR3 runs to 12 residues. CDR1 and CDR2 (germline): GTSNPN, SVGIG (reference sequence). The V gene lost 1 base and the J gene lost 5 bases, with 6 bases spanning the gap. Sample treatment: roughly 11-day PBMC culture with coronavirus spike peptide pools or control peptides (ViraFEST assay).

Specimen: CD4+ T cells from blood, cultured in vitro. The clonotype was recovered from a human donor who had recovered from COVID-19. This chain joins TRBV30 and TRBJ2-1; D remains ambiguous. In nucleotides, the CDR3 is TGTGCCTGGAGTGGCCGGAACAATGAGCAGTTCTTC. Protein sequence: CAWSGRNNEQFF.